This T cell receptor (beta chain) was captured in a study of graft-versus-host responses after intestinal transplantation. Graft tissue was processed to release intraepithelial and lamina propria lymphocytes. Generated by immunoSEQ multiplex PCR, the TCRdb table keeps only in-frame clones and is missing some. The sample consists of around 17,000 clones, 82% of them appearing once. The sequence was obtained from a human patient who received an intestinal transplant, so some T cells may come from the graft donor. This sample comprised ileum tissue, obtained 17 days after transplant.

The CDR3 protein is CASSSSGTNEQFF. CDR3 nucleotides: TGTGCCAGCAGCTCGTCGGGGACCAATGAGCAGTTCTTC. The genes are TRBV5-8 and TRBJ2-1, with D tentatively TRBD1 or TRBD2 (5 bases each). The CDR3 contains 13 residues. Germline CDR1 and CDR2: SGHTS and YDEGEE. V lost 3 bases, J lost 6 bases, and 10 bases lay in between.